This T cell receptor (beta chain) was captured in a study of T cell changes during pregnancy in multiple sclerosis. The table came from immunoSEQ multiplex PCR; TCRdb's copy has only in-frame clones and leaves some out. The sample has about 72,000 clones, around 91% seen once. This CDR3 has 13 amino acids. V shed 4 bases and J shed 7 bases, with 10 bases lying between them. The germline gives CDR1 KGHSH, CDR2 LQKENI. The source is a female donor in good health, enrolled as a control in a pregnancy study. The chain has TRBV18 and TRBJ1-4; D unclear. The sequencing used peripheral blood, collected in the third trimester of pregnancy. CDR3 sequence reads: CASSRYSLEKLFF. CDR3 coding DNA: TGTGCCAGCTCACGATACTCGCTTGAAAAACTGTTTTTT.